This T cell receptor (beta chain) appears in the sequencing data of a study of graft-versus-host responses after intestinal transplantation. Study information: Following induction with anti-thymocyte globulin, all recipients were given tacrolimus and steroids for two to three years.

Trimming cost V 7 bases and J 9 bases, with 10 bases left between them. The CDR3 is 11 amino acids. The germline gives CDR1 LNHDA, CDR2 SQIVND (reference sequence). Repertoires were generated with immunoSEQ multiplex PCR, while TCRdb's copy carries only in-frame clones and drops some. Of about 21,000 clones in the sample, almost 95% were seen once. The receptor was derived from a human patient who received an intestinal transplant, so some T cells may come from the graft donor. The chain joins TRBV19 to TRBJ2-1; D is possibly TRBD1 or TRBD2 (5 bases each). The sample consisted of PBMCs, taken approximately 250 days after intestinal transplant. In DNA form, the CDR3 reads TGTGCCAGTATGTCTGGGGGTGAGCAGTTCTTC. This codes for CASMSGGEQFF.